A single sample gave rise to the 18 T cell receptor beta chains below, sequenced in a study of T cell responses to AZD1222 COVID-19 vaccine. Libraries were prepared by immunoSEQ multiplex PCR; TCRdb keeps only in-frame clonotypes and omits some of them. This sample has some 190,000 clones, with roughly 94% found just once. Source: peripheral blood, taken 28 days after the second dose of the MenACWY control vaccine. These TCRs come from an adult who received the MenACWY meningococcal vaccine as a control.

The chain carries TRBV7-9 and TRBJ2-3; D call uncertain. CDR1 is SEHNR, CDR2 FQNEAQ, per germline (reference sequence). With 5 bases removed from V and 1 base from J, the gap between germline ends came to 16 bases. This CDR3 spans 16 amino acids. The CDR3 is CASSLPGSRGTDTQYF. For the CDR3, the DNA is TGTGCCAGCAGCCTCCCAGGCTCACGGGGCACAGATACGCAGTATTTT.

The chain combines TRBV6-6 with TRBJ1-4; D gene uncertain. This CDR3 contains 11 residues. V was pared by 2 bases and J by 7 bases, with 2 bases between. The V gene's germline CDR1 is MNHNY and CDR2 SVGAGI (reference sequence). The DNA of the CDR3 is TGTGCCAGCAGTTACAGTGAAAAACTGTTTTTT. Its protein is CASSYSEKLFF.

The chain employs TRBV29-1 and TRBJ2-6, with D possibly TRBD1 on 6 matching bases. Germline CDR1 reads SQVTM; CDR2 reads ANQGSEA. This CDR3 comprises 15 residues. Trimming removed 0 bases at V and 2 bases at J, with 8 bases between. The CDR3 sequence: CSVEEDRPGANVLTF. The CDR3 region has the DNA TGCAGCGTTGAAGAGGACAGACCTGGGGCCAACGTCCTGACTTTC.

The CDR3 DNA reads as TGTGCCAGCGGGACAGGGGCGGGGACCTCCTACGAGCAGTACTTC. It is translated as CASGTGAGTSYEQYF. The J gene is TRBJ2-7, the V gene TRBV9, with 10 bases that match TRBD1. CDR1 and CDR2 (germline): SGDLS, YYNGEE. V trimming: 7 bases; J trimming: 0 bases; junction bases outside the gene matches: 7. There are 15 residues in the CDR3.

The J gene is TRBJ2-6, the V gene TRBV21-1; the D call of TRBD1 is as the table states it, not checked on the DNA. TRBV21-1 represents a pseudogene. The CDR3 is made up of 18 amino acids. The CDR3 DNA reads TGTGCCAGCAGCAAGGTAGGACAGGCCATTTCTGGGGCCAACGTCCTGACTTTC. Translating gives CASSKVGQAISGANVLTF.

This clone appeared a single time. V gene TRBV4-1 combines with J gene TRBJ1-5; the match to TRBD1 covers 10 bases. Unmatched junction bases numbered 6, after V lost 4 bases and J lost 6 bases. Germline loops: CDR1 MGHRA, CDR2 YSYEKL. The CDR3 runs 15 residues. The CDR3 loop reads CASSPTGGYGQPQHF. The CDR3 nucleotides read TGCGCCAGCAGCCCGACAGGGGGCTACGGTCAGCCCCAGCATTTT.

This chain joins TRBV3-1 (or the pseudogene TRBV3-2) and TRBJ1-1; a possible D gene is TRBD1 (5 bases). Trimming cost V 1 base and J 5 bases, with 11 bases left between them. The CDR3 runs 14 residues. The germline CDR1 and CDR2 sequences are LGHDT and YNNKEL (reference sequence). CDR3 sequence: CASSQGGRVTEAFF. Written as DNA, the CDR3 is TGTGCCAGCAGCCAAGGGGGCAGGGTGACTGAAGCTTTCTTT.

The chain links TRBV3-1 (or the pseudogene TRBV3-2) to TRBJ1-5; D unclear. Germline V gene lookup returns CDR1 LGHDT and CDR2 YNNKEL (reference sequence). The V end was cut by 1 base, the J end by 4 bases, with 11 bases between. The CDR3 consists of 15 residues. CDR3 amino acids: CASSQGSVANQPQHF. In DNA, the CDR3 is TGTGCCAGCAGCCAAGGGTCAGTGGCAAATCAGCCCCAGCATTTT.

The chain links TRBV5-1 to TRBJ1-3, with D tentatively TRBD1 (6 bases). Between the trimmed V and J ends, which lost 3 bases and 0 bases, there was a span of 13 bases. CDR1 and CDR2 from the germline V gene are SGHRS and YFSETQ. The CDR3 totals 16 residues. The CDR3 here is CASSSETGASGNTIYF. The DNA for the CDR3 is TGCGCCAGCAGCTCGGAGACAGGCGCCTCTGGAAACACCATATATTTT.

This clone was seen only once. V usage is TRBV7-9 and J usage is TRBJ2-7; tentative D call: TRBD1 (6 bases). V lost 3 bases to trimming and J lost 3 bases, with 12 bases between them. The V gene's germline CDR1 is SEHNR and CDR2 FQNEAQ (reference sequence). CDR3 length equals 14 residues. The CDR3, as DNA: TGTGCCAGCAGCTTCTCCCAGGGGTACTACGAGCAGTACTTC. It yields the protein CASSFSQGYYEQYF.

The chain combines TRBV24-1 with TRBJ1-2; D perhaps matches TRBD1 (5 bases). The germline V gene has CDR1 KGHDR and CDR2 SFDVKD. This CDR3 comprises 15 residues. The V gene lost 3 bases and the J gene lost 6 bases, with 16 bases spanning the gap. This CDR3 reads CATSDPARGVDGYTF. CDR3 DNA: TGTGCCACCAGTGATCCCGCCCGGGGGGTTGATGGCTACACCTTC.

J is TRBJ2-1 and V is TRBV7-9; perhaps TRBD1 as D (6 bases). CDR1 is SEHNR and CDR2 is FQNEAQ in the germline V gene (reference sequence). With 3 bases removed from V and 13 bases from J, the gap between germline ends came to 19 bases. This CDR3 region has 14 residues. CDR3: CASSFGDNRSGQFF. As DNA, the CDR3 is TGTGCCAGCAGCTTCGGGGACAATCGTTCCGGACAGTTCTTC.

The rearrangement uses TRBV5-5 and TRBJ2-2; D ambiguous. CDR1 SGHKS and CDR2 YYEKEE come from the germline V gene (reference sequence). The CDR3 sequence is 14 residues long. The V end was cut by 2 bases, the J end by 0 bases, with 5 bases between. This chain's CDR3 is CASSFSANTGELFF. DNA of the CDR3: TGTGCCAGCAGCTTCTCAGCGAACACCGGGGAGCTGTTTTTT. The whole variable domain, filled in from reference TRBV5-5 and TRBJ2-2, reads DAGVTQSPTHLIKTRGQQVTLRCSPISGHKSVSWYQQVLGQGPQFIFQYYEKEERGRGNFPDRFSARQFPNYSSELNVNALLLGDSALYLCASSFSANTGELFFGEGSRLTVL.

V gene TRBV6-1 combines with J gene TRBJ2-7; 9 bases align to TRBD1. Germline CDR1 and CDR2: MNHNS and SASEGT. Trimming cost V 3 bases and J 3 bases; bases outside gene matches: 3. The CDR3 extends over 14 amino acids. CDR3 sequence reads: CASSEATGGYEQYF. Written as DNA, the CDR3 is TGTGCCAGCAGTGAGGCGACAGGGGGCTACGAGCAGTACTTC.

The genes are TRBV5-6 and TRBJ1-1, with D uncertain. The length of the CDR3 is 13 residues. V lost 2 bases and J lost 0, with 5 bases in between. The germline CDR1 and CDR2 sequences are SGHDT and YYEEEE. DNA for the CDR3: TGTGCCAGCAGCTTAAAAATGAACACTGAAGCTTTCTTT. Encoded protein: CASSLKMNTEAFF.

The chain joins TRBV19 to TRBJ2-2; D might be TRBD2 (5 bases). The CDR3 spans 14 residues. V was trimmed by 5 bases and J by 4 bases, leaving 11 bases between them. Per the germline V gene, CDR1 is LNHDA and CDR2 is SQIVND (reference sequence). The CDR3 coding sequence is TGTGCCAGTAGTCCGGGGTTGATCACCGGGGAGCTGTTTTTT. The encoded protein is CASSPGLITGELFF.

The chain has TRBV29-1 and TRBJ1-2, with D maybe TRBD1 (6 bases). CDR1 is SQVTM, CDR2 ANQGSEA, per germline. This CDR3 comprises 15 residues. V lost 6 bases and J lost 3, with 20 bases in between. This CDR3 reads CSVRPPGQGYYGYTF. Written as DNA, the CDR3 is TGCAGCGTGAGGCCGCCGGGACAAGGGTACTATGGCTACACCTTC.

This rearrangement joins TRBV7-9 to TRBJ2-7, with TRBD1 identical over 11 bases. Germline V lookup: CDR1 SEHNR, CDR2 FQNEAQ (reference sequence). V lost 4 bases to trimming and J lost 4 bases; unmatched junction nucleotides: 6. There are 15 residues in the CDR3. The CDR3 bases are TGTGCCAGCAGCTCGACCTGGGACAGGGGGTACGAGCAGTACTTC. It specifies CASSSTWDRGYEQYF. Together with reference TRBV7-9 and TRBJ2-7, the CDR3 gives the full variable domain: DTGVSQNPRHKITKRGQNVTFRCDPISEHNRLYWYRQTLGQGPEFLTYFQNEAQLEKSRLLSDRFSAERPKGSFSTLEIQRTEQGDSAMYLCASSSTWDRGYEQYFGPGTRLTVT.